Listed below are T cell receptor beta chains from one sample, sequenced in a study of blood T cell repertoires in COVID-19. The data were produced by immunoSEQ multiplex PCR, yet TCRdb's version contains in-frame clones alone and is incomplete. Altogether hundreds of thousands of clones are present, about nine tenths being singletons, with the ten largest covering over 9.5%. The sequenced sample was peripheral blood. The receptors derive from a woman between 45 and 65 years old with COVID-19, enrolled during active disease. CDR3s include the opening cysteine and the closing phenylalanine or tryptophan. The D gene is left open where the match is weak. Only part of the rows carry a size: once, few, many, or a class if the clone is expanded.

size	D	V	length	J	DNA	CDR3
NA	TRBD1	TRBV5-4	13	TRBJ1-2	TGTGCCAGCAGCTTACAGGGGGCGGGTGGCTACACCTTC	CASSLQGAGGYTF
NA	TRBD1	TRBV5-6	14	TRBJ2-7	TGTGCCAGCAGCTCCGGGACAGGAGCCTACGAGCAGTACTTC	CASSSGTGAYEQYF
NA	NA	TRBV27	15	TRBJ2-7	TGTGCCAGCAGTCTACAGGCTCCCTCGACCTACGAGCAGTACTTC	CASSLQAPSTYEQYF
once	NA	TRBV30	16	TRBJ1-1	TGTGCCTGGAGTCCCCCCCTGGGCAGGGTGGACACTGAAGCTTTCTTT	CAWSPPLGRVDTEAFF
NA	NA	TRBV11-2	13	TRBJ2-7	TGTGCCAGCAGTTCCCAAGGGGTCCTAGGGCAGTACTTC	CASSSQGVLGQYF
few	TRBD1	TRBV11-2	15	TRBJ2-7	TGTGCCAGCAGCCCATCCTGGACAGGGAAAAGCGAGCAGTACTTC	CASSPSWTGKSEQYF
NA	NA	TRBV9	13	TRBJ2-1	TGTGCCAGCAGCGTAGGCGGTGACAATGAGCAGTTCTTC	CASSVGGDNEQFF
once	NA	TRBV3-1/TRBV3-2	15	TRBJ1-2	TGTGCCAGCAGCCAAGATTCGGCGGATAACTATGGCTACACCTTC	CASSQDSADNYGYTF
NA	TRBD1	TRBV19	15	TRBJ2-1	TGTGCCAGTAGTGTGTGGACAGGGATGGGCAATGAGCAGTTCTTC	CASSVWTGMGNEQFF
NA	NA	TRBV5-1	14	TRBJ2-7	TGCGCCAGCAGCTTACCGATACAGGGCTACGAGCAGTACTTC	CASSLPIQGYEQYF
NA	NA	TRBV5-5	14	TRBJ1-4	TGTGCCAGCAGACCGACGGACTCGAATGAAAAACTGTTTTTT	CASRPTDSNEKLFF
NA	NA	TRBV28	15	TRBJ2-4	TGTGCCAGCAGTTTACCGGCGGAAACCAAAAACATTCAGTACTTC	CASSLPAETKNIQYF
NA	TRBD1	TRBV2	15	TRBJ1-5	TGTGCCAGCACCCGGGGGACAGGGGGCAGGCAGCCCCAGCATTTT	CASTRGTGGRQPQHF
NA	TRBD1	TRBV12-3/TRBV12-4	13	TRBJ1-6	TGTGCCAGCAGTGGGAACAGGGGAAGGCCCCTCCACTTT	CASSGNRGRPLHF
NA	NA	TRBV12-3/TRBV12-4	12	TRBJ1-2	TGTGCCAGCAGTTTGTCCGAACGGGGCTACACCTTC	CASSLSERGYTF
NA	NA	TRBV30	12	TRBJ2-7	TGTGCCTGGGAGGAGGGTAGGTACGAGCAGTACTTC	CAWEEGRYEQYF
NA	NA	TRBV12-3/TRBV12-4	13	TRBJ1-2	TGTGCCACCAGATCGGAGGCCTCCTATGGCTACACCTTC	CATRSEASYGYTF
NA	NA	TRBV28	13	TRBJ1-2	TGTGCCAGCAGTTTATTCGGCGGAGGTGGCTACACCTTC	CASSLFGGGGYTF
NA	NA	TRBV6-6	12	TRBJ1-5	TGTGCCAGCAGGGAGGGGAATCAGCCCCAGCATTTT	CASREGNQPQHF
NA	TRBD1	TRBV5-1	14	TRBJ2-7	TGCGCCAGCAGCCCAGGACAGGGGTACTACGAGCAGTACTTC	CASSPGQGYYEQYF
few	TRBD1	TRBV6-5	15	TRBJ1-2	TGTGCCAGCAGATGGACAGGGGGCAGTGACTATGGCTACACCTTC	CASRWTGGSDYGYTF